Listed here is a single T cell receptor (beta chain). The data derive from a study of STAT5B mutations in CD4+ large granular lymphocyte leukemia. Study overall: Among healthy donors, a particular HLA allele went with more CDR3 'QG' motifs.

The germline gives CDR1 SGDLS, CDR2 YYNGEE. V was cut by 0 bases and J by 1 base, with 7 bases left in between. This CDR3 contains 14 residues. As handled by the study authors: Lowest detectable productive clonotype frequency was 2.59 x 10-5. Method: immunoSEQ multiplex PCR; TCRdb's copy keeps in-frame clones and lacks some. For V, J and clone size, that table is used; D and trimming come from the DNA. Of about 30,000 clones listed, approximately 76% are singletons. The source of this sequence is a human donor in good health. The genes are TRBV9 and TRBJ1-1; D is unclear. The sequenced sample was CD4+ T cells from blood buffy coats. The CDR3 nucleotides read TGTGCCAGCAGCGTAGACGGGTGGAACACTGAAGCTTTCTTT. Protein: CASSVDGWNTEAFF. The whole variable domain, filled in from reference TRBV9 and TRBJ1-1, reads DSGVTQTPKHLITATGQRVTLRCSPRSGDLSVYWYQQSLDQGLQFLIQYYNGEERAKGNILERFSAQQFPDLHSELNLSSLELGDSALYFCASSVDGWNTEAFFGQGTRLTVV.